This T cell receptor beta chain was identified during a study of siplizumab effects on memory and regulatory T cells. Only in-frame clones appear in the TCRdb table, and some are missing; sequencing was by immunoSEQ multiplex PCR. Of more than 60,000 clones listed, approximately 97% are singletons. This clonotype was obtained from a human donor in good health. Sequencing was done on a sample of naive CD8+ T cells sorted from blood.

The CDR3 is CASSVAGGGTYEQYF. The CDR3 region has the DNA TGTGCCAGCAGCGTAGCTGGGGGGGGTACCTACGAGCAGTACTTC. The gene calls are TRBV9 and TRBJ2-7, with 7 nucleotides matching TRBD2. CDR3 length: 15 amino acids. The V gene's germline CDR1 is SGDLS and CDR2 YYNGEE. J lost 2 bases, V lost 0 bases, and 5 bases had no gene match.